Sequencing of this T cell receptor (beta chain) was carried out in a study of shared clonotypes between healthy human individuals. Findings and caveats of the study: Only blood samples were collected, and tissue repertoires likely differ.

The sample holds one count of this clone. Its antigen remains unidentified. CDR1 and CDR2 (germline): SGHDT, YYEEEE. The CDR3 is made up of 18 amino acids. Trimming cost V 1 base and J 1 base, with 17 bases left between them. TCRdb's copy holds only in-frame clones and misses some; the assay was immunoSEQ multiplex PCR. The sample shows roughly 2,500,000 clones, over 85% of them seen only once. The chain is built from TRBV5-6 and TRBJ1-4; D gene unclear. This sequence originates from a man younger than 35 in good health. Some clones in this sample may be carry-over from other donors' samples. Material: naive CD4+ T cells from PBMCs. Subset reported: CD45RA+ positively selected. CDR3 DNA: TGTGCCAGCAGCTTGAATCCGTCCGGATTGAGAACTAATGAAAAACTGTTTTTT. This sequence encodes CASSLNPSGLRTNEKLFF.